These T cell receptor beta chains were read from a single sample in a study of radiotherapy plus CTLA-4 blockade in lung cancer. The table came from immunoSEQ multiplex PCR; TCRdb's copy has only in-frame clones and leaves some out. The table has 49,000 or so clones, about 72% seen once; the top ten hold just under 8.5%. The specimen comprised peripheral blood, sampled from a patient treated with radiotherapy plus ipilimumab. The origin of the receptors is a human donor with non-small cell lung cancer who had stable disease on radiotherapy plus ipilimumab. Both conserved end residues are part of each CDR3. Fields, in order: D gene, V gene, clone size, J gene, CDR3 protein, CDR3 DNA. A D gene is named only where the DNA matches it firmly. Clone size is given for some rows only: seen once, a few or many times, or a class if the clone is expanded.

d_call: TRBD1; v_call: TRBV10-3; clone_size: few; j_call: TRBJ1-4; cdr3_aa: CAISGTGTGSELFF; cdr3_nt: TGTGCCATCAGTGGGACAGGAACCGGTAGTGAACTGTTTTTT
d_call: .; v_call: TRBV27; clone_size: .; j_call: TRBJ1-1; cdr3_aa: CASSSLQHSGEAFF; cdr3_nt: TGTGCCAGCAGTTCCCTACAACATTCGGGGGAAGCTTTCTTT
d_call: TRBD1; v_call: TRBV4-1; clone_size: .; j_call: TRBJ1-6; cdr3_aa: CASSQERDSIANSPLHF; cdr3_nt: TGCGCCAGCAGCCAAGAGAGGGACAGTATTGCTAATTCACCCCTCCACTTT
d_call: .; v_call: TRBV4-3; clone_size: .; j_call: TRBJ1-2; cdr3_aa: CASSHSPGEGNYGYTF; cdr3_nt: TGCGCCAGCAGCCATTCTCCGGGGGAGGGAAACTATGGCTACACCTTC
d_call: .; v_call: TRBV5-5; clone_size: .; j_call: TRBJ1-1; cdr3_aa: CASSLAVGNTEAFF; cdr3_nt: TGTGCCAGCAGCTTGGCCGTAGGGAACACTGAAGCTTTCTTT
d_call: TRBD1; v_call: TRBV28; clone_size: .; j_call: TRBJ1-1; cdr3_aa: CASSKGTALYTEAFF; cdr3_nt: TGTGCCAGCAGTAAAGGGACAGCTTTGTACACTGAAGCTTTCTTT
d_call: .; v_call: TRBV5-6; clone_size: .; j_call: TRBJ2-7; cdr3_aa: CASSPTGILEQYF; cdr3_nt: TGTGCCAGCAGCCCTACAGGAATCCTCGAGCAGTACTTC
d_call: .; v_call: TRBV6-6; clone_size: .; j_call: TRBJ1-1; cdr3_aa: CASRNDRTEAFF; cdr3_nt: TGTGCCAGCAGAAACGACAGAACTGAAGCTTTCTTT
d_call: .; v_call: TRBV7-8; clone_size: few; j_call: TRBJ2-1; cdr3_aa: CASSLFGNEQFF; cdr3_nt: TGTGCCAGCAGCTTATTTGGGAATGAGCAGTTCTTC
d_call: .; v_call: TRBV19; clone_size: .; j_call: TRBJ1-4; cdr3_aa: CASSPKGLKLFF; cdr3_nt: TGTGCCAGTAGTCCAAAGGGTCTTAAACTGTTTTTT
d_call: TRBD1; v_call: TRBV7-8; clone_size: .; j_call: TRBJ1-1; cdr3_aa: CASSLTTGVNTEAFF; cdr3_nt: TGTGCCAGCAGCTTGACCACAGGGGTGAACACTGAAGCTTTCTTT